One and the same sample provided the 15 T cell receptor beta chains below, sequenced in a study of shared clonotypes between healthy human individuals. Profiling relied on immunoSEQ multiplex PCR, and the TCRdb table lists in-frame clones only, not all of them. The sample includes 800,000 to 1,200,000 clones, 70% to 80% seen only once; the top ten take roughly 0.56%. The specimen was memory CD4+ T cells from PBMCs. Documented subset: CD45RA-negative fraction. The receptors here all came from a man between 18 and 35 years old in good health. Some clones in this sample may be carry-over from other donors' samples.

V usage is TRBV10-3 and J usage is TRBJ2-7; D remains unclear. V lost 1 base to trimming and J lost 7 bases, with 11 bases between them. Germline CDR1 reads ENHRY; CDR2 reads SYGVKD. The CDR3 contains 13 residues. CDR3 region: CAISELTLGEQYF. DNA for the CDR3: TGTGCCATCAGTGAGTTGACTCTAGGGGAGCAGTACTTC.

The genes are TRBV6-1 and TRBJ1-5; 10 bases line up with TRBD1. Trimming took 4 bases from V and 0 from J; bases not matched to a gene: 15. The CDR3 is 20 residues long. Germline CDR1 and CDR2: MNHNS and SASEGT. This chain's CDR3 is CASSARATGGVSYSNQPQHF. CDR3 DNA: TGTGCCAGCAGTGCCCGAGCGACAGGGGGCGTCTCCTATAGCAATCAGCCCCAGCATTTT.

This clone appeared a single time. This sequence joins TRBV4-2 and TRBJ1-1; D unresolved. The CDR3 is made up of 13 amino acids. Trimming removed 5 bases at V and 5 bases at J, with 12 bases between. Per germline, CDR1 LGHNA and CDR2 YNFKEQ. The CDR3 is CASSSDAWTEAFF. DNA of the CDR3: TGTGCCAGCAGCTCGGACGCGTGGACTGAAGCTTTCTTT.

The chain recombines TRBV10-2 with TRBJ2-3; D is undetermined. The germline V gene encodes CDR1 WSHSY and CDR2 SAAADI. This CDR3 has 14 residues. V was cut by 2 bases and J by 3 bases, with 9 bases left in between. CDR3 protein: CASSEMGGTDTQYF. The CDR3 bases are TGCGCCAGCAGTGAGATGGGTGGGACAGATACGCAGTATTTT.

The V gene is TRBV18, the J gene TRBJ2-7; weak D call: TRBD2 (6 bases). The CDR3 is 15 residues long. Germline loops: CDR1 KGHSH, CDR2 LQKENI. V dropped 3 bases and J dropped 2 bases, with 14 bases sitting between them. The CDR3 DNA is TGTGCCAGCTCACCCTCGGGACTGCCGACCTACGAGCAGTACTTC. This gives the protein CASSPSGLPTYEQYF.

The rearrangement uses TRBV18 and TRBJ2-7; TRBD1 agrees at 7 bases. V gave up 4 bases and J gave up 2 bases; unmatched junction bases: 5. The germline CDR1 and CDR2 sequences are KGHSH and LQKENI. CDR3 length: 14 amino acids. In DNA form, the CDR3 reads TGTGCCAGCTCACTCGGGACAGACACCTACGAGCAGTACTTC. This gives the protein CASSLGTDTYEQYF.

To note about this clone: A junction boundary mismatches the germline segment, possibly from a read error. Different DNA sequences within this sample yield the same CDR3. The chain uses TRBV4-2 and TRBJ2-4, with D tentatively TRBD2 (6 bases). Germline V gene data show CDR1 as LGHNA and CDR2 as YNFKEQ. The CDR3 covers 16 residues. The CDR3: CASSQDWDLAKNIQYF. The DNA of the CDR3 is TGTGCCAGCAGCCAAGACTGGGACTTAGCCAAAAACATTCAATACTTC.

Points on this clone: In the same sample, other DNA sequences code for this CDR3. The chain carries TRBV18 and TRBJ1-3, with TRBD1 as a possible D gene (6 bases). The ends were cut back, 2 bases at V and 4 bases at J, with 9 bases in the middle. CDR1 is KGHSH and CDR2 is LQKENI in the germline V gene. The CDR3 has 14 residues. The CDR3 DNA sequence: TGTGCCAGCTCACCAGGGGGCGCCGGAAACACCATATATTTT. Its protein product is CASSPGGAGNTIYF.

This clone was detected many times. The J gene is TRBJ1-2, the V gene TRBV6-5; possible D gene TRBD1, 5 bases. The V end was cut by 7 bases, the J end by 4 bases, with 16 bases between. The CDR3 consists of 14 residues. Germline V gene sequence: CDR1 MNHEY, CDR2 SVGAGI. CDR3 sequence reads: CASNPGHQGYGYTF. Written as DNA, the CDR3 is TGTGCCAGCAATCCCGGTCACCAGGGCTATGGCTACACCTTC.

About this clone itself: Other DNA sequences in the same sample also yield this CDR3. The V gene is TRBV6-5, the J gene TRBJ2-7; 9 bases line up with TRBD1. The CDR3 totals 14 residues. V lost 1 base and J lost 3; bases outside the gene matches: 1. Germline loops: CDR1 MNHEY, CDR2 SVGAGI. Here the CDR3 reads CASSYLGQGYEQYF. The CDR3 DNA is TGTGCCAGCAGTTACTTGGGACAGGGCTACGAGCAGTACTTC.

The chain recombines TRBV9 with TRBJ2-1; 8 bases align to TRBD2. Germline V gene data show CDR1 as SGDLS and CDR2 as YYNGEE. With 2 bases clipped from V and 6 bases from J, the junction kept 7 bases outside the gene matches. This CDR3 region has 15 residues. The CDR3 DNA is TGTGCCAGCAGCGTTAGGAGCGGGAGCCCCAATGAGCAGTTCTTC. This sequence encodes CASSVRSGSPNEQFF.

The rearrangement links TRBV14 to TRBJ1-4, with D unclear. Looked up from germline, CDR1 is SGHDN and CDR2 is FVKESK. Trimming took off 4 bases at V and 5 bases at J, with 8 bases between the two ends. The CDR3 consists of 13 residues. CDR3 sequence (DNA): TGTGCCAGCAGCCGGTGGGAGAATGAAAAACTGTTTTTT. Protein sequence: CASSRWENEKLFF. Based on the CDR3 plus reference TRBV14 and TRBJ1-4, the full variable domain is EAGVTQFPSHSVIEKGQTVTLRCDPISGHDNLYWYRRVMGKEIKFLLHFVKESKQDESGMPNNRFLAERTGGTYSTLKVQPAELEDSGVYFCASSRWENEKLFFGSGTQLSVL.

The V call is TRBV5-1, the J call TRBJ2-1, with 7 bases aligning to TRBD2. The length of the CDR3 is 15 residues. V lost 0 bases to trimming and J lost 7 bases; unmatched junction nucleotides: 7. The germline CDR1 and CDR2 sequences are SGHRS and YFSETQ. The CDR3 protein is CASSLGTSQKNEQFF. The DNA of the CDR3 is TGCGCCAGCAGCTTGGGGACTAGTCAAAAAAATGAGCAGTTCTTC.

The chain is built from TRBV19 and TRBJ2-3; 9 bases agree with TRBD1. The CDR3 spans 15 residues. Germline trimming cut 10 bases from V and 5 bases from J; bases unmatched to any gene: 13. Germline V CDR1 and CDR2: LNHDA, SQIVND (reference sequence). The CDR3 coding sequence is TGTGCCACCGGTACGGGACAGGGCTCCAGAGATACGCAGTATTTT. Amino acids: CATGTGQGSRDTQYF.

The chain links TRBV29-1 to TRBJ2-2, with D uncertain. Per germline, CDR1 SQVTM and CDR2 ANQGSEA. CDR3 length: 10 residues. The V and J ends lost 4 bases and 7 bases respectively, with 4 bases between them. The CDR3 is CSVANGELFF. The CDR3 coding sequence is TGCAGCGTTGCTAACGGGGAGCTGTTTTTT.